The clone carrying this T cell receptor (beta chain) was counted only a few times. Only in-frame clones appear in the TCRdb table, and some are missing; sequencing was by immunoSEQ multiplex PCR. The data contain approximately 200,000 clones, about 79% of them singletons. The data derive from a study of cytomegalovirus exposure and HLA in healthy donors. Looking at the study overall: The 666 first-cohort repertoires shared a platform with the roughly 110 validation repertoires, as reported in a later analysis.

The V gene end was trimmed by 8 bases and the J gene end by 6 bases; junction bases not matched to a gene: 3. This CDR3 has 12 amino acids. Per the germline V gene, CDR1 is LNHDA and CDR2 is SQIVND (reference sequence). Sequences were obtained from PBMCs. The receptor was derived from a woman in her 30s in good health and CMV-seropositive. This chain connects TRBV19 to TRBJ2-2; TRBD2 aligns across 7 bases. The CDR3 region has the DNA TGTGCCAGTGCAGGGAGGGCCGGGGAGCTGTTTTTT. Amino acid sequence: CASAGRAGELFF.